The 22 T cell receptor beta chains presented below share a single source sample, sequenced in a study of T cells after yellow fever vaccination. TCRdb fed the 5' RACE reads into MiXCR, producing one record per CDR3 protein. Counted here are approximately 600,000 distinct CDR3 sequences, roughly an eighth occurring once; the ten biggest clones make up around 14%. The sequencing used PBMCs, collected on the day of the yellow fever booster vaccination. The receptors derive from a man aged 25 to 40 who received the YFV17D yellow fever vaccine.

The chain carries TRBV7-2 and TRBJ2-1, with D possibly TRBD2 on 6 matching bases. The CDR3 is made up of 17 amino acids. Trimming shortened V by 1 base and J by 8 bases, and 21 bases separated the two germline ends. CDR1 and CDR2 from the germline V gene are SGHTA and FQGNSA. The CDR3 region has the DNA TGTGCCAGCAGCTTAGTCGCGGGATTTGTAGTAGTGGATGAGCAGTTCTTC. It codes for CASSLVAGFVVVDEQFF.

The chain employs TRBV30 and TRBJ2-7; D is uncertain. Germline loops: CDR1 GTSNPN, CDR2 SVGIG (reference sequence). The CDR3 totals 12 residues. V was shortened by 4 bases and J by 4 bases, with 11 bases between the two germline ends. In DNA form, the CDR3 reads TGTGCCTGGAAAGGGCTCGCTTACGAGCAGTACTTC. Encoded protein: CAWKGLAYEQYF.

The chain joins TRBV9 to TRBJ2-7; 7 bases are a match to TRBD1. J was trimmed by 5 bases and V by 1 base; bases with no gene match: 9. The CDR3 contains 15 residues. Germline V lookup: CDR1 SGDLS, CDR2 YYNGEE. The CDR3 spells CASSVQGDPLDEQYF. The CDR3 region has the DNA TGTGCCAGCAGCGTACAGGGGGACCCTCTCGACGAGCAGTACTTC.

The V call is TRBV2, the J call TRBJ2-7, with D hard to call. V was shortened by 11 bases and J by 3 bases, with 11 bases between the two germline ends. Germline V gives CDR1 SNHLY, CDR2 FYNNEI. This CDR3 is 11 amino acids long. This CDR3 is CAGATRYEQYF. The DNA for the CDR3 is TGTGCCGGAGCTACCCGCTACGAGCAGTACTTC.

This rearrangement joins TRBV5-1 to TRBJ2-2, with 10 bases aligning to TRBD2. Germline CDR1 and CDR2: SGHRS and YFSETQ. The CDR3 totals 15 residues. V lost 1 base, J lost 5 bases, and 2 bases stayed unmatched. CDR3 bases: TGCGCCAGCAGCTTGCTAGCGGGAGCTACCGGGGAGCTGTTTTTT. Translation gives CASSLLAGATGELFF.

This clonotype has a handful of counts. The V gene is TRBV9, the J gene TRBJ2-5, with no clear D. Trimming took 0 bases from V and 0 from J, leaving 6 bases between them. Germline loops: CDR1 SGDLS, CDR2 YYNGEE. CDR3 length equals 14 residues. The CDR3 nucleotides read TGTGCCAGCAGCGTAGATGCCTACCAAGAGACCCAGTACTTC. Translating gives CASSVDAYQETQYF.

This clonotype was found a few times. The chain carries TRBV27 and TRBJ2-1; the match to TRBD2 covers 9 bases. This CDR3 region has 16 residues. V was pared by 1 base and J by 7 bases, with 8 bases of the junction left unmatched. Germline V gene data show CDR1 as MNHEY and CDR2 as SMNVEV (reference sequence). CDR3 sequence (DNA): TGTGCCAGCAGTTTATGGGGTAGCGGGAGTCTTAATGAGCAGTTCTTC. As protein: CASSLWGSGSLNEQFF.

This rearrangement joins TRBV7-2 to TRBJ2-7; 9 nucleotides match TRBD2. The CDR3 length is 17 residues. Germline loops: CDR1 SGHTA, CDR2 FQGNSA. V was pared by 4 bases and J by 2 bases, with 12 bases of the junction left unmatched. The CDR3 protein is CASSSQSQLAGPYEQYF. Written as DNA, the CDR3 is TGTGCCAGCAGCTCACAATCCCAACTAGCGGGCCCCTACGAGCAGTACTTC.

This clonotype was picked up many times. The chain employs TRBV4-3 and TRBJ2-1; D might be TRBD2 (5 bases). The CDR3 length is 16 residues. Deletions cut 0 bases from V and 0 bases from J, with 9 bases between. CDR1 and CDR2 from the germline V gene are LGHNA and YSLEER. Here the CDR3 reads CASSQDVGSSYNEQFF. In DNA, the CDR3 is TGCGCCAGCAGCCAAGATGTGGGGAGCTCCTACAATGAGCAGTTCTTC.

The CDR3 nucleotides are TGTGCCAGCGCCCTAGAGGGGGGCTACACCTTC. Translated, it gives CASALEGGYTF. V and J are TRBV12-3 or TRBV12-4 and TRBJ1-2; D is perhaps TRBD1 (5 bases). The CDR3 is 11 residues long. V was trimmed by 8 bases and J by 8 bases, leaving 12 bases between them.

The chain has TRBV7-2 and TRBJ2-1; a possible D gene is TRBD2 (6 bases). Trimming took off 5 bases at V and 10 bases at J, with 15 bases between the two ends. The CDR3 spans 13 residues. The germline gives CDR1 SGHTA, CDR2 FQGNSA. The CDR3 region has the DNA TGTGCCAGCAGCGCGTTTGGAGGGTTCGAGCAGTTCTTC. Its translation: CASSAFGGFEQFF.

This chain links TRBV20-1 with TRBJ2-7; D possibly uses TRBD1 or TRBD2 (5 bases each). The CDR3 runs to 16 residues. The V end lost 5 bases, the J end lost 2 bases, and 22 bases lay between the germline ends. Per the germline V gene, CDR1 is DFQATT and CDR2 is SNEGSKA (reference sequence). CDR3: CSAYPPTGTDAYEQYF. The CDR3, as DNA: TGCAGTGCTTACCCACCTACCGGGACGGATGCCTACGAGCAGTACTTC.

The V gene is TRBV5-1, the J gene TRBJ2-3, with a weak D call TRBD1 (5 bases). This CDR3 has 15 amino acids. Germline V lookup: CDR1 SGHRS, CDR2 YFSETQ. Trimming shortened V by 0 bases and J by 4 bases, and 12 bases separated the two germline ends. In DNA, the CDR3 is TGCGCCAGCAGCTTGGCATCGTCGACAGCAGATACGCAGTATTTT. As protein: CASSLASSTADTQYF. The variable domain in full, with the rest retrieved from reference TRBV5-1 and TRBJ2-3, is KAGVTQTPRYLIKTRGQQVTLSCSPISGHRSVSWYQQTPGQGLQFLFEYFSETQRNKGNFPGRFSGRQFSNSRSEMNVSTLELGDSALYLCASSLASSTADTQYFGPGTRLTVL.

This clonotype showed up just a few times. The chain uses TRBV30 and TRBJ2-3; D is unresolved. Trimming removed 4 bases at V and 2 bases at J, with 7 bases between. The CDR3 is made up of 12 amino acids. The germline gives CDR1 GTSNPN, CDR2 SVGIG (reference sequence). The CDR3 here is CAWTRVTDTQYF. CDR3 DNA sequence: TGTGCCTGGACTAGAGTCACAGATACGCAGTATTTT.

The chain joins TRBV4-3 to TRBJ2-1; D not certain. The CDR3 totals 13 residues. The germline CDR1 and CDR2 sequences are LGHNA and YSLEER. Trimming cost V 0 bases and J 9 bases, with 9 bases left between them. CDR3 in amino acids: CASSQDLSVEQFF. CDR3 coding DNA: TGCGCCAGCAGCCAAGATTTGTCTGTTGAGCAGTTCTTC.

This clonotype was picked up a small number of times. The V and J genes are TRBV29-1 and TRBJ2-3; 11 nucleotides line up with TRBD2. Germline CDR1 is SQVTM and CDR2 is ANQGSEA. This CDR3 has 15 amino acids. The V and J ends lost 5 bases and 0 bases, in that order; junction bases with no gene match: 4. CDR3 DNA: TGCAGCGTTAGGGGACTAGCGGAGAGCACAGATACGCAGTATTTT. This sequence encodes CSVRGLAESTDTQYF.

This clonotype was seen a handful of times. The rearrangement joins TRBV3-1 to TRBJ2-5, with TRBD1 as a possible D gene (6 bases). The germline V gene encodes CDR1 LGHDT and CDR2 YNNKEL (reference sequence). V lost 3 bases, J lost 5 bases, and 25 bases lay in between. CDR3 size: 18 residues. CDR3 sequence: CASSQAAVGTRGRETQYF. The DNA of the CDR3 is TGTGCCAGCAGCCAGGCCGCTGTAGGGACAAGGGGACGGGAGACCCAGTACTTC.

CDR3 nucleotides: TGCGCCAGCAGCTTGGCAGGGGCGACGCAGCCCCAGCATTTT. It translates to CASSLAGATQPQHF. The V gene is TRBV5-1, the J gene TRBJ1-5; D possibly corresponds to TRBD1 (6 bases). The germline gives CDR1 SGHRS, CDR2 YFSETQ. The CDR3 runs to 14 residues. Trimming removed 0 bases from V and 7 bases from J, with 11 bases in between.

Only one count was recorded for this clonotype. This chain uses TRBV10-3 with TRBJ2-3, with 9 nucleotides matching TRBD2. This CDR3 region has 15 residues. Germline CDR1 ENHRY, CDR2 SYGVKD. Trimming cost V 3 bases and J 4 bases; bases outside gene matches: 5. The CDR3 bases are TGTGCCATCAGTGAAGCTAGCGGGGCAGCAGATACGCAGTATTTT. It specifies CAISEASGAADTQYF.

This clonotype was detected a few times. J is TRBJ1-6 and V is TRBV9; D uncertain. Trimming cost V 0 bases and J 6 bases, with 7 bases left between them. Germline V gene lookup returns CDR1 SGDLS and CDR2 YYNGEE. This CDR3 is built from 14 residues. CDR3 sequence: CASSVEVSNSPLHF. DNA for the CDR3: TGTGCCAGCAGCGTAGAAGTCTCTAATTCACCCCTCCACTTT.

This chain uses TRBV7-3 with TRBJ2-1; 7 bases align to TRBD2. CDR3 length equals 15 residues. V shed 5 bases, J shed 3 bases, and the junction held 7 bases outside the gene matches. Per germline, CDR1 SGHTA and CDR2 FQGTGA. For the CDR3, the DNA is TGTGCCAGCAGCCTGTCCCCTAGCGGCTACAATGAGCAGTTCTTC. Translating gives CASSLSPSGYNEQFF.

The CDR3, as DNA: TGTGCCAGCAGCTTGGGTACCAACAAGTTTACAGATACGCAGTATTTT. The encoded protein is CASSLGTNKFTDTQYF. The chain combines TRBV5-6 with TRBJ2-3; no clear D. The CDR3 extends over 16 amino acids. Germline V gene data show CDR1 as SGHDT and CDR2 as YYEEEE. V lost 0 bases and J 3 bases, leaving 14 bases between the germline ends.